Listed below are T cell receptor beta chains from one sample, sequenced in a study of PD-1 blockade in classical Hodgkin lymphoma. The table came from immunoSEQ multiplex PCR; TCRdb's copy has only in-frame clones and leaves some out. The sample holds fewer than 30,000 clones, approximately 80% seen once. The material sequenced was peripheral blood mononuclear cells (PBMCs), taken before the second cycle of nivolumab. The receptor source for this set is a human donor with classical Hodgkin lymphoma. Each CDR3 is given with its conserved first and last residue. The D gene is left open where the match is weak. Where a row states a size, it is once, few, many or the class of an expanded clone; other rows omit it.

len | j_gene | v_gene | d_gene | abundance | CDR3aa
16 | TRBJ1-1 | TRBV19 | TRBD1 | . | CASSIVYGQGYTEAFF
19 | TRBJ2-1 | TRBV5-6 | TRBD2 | few | CASSRKFVVGRGAYNEQFF
15 | TRBJ2-5 | TRBV7-6 | . | few | CASSLDPKDGETQYF
10 | TRBJ2-1 | TRBV2 | . | . | CASEGNEQFF
14 | TRBJ2-5 | TRBV2 | . | . | CASSADRPQETQYF
14 | TRBJ1-2 | TRBV6-5 | . | . | CASSLTETNYGYTF
14 | TRBJ1-5 | TRBV7-6 | . | . | CASSQAPSNQPQHF
14 | TRBJ2-3 | TRBV10-3 | TRBD2 | . | CAISSGSSTDTQYF
14 | TRBJ2-6 | TRBV7-2 | . | . | CASSRGSGANVLTF
15 | TRBJ1-2 | TRBV6-5 | TRBD1 | . | CASSYLQGANYGYTF
15 | TRBJ1-1 | TRBV7-2 | . | . | CASSLGGVMNTEAFF